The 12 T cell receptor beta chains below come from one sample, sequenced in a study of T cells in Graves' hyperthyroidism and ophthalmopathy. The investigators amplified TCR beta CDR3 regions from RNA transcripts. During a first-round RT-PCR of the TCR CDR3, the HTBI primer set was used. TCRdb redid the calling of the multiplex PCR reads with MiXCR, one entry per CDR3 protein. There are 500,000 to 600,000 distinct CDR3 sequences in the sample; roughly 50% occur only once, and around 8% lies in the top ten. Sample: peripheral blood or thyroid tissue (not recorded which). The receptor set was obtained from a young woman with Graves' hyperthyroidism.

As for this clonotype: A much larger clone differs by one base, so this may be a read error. The CDR3 is CASTTAGGTSGLSGELFF. The CDR3, as DNA: TGTGCCAGTACCACGGCTGGAGGGACTAGCGGGTTGTCCGGGGAGCTGTTTTTT. The rearrangement uses TRBV19 and TRBJ2-2, with 12 bases fitting TRBD2. Germline-derived CDR1 and CDR2 are LNHDA and SQIVND (reference sequence). CDR3 size: 18 residues. V gave up 7 bases and J gave up 6 bases; unmatched junction bases: 15. Full variable domain (remainder filled in from reference TRBV19 and TRBJ2-2): DGGITQSPKYLFRKEGQNVTLSCEQNLNHDAMYWYRQDPGQGLRLIYYSQIVNDFQKGDIAEGYSVSREKKESFPLTVTSAQKNPTAFYLCASTTAGGTSGLSGELFFGEGSRLTVL.

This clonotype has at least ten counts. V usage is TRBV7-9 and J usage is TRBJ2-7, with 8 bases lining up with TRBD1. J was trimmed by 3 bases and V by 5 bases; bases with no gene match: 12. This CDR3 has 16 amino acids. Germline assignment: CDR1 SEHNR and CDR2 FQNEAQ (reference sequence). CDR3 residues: CASSPPGTGDYYEQYF. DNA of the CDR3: TGTGCCAGCAGCCCGCCTGGGACAGGAGACTACTACGAGCAGTACTTC.

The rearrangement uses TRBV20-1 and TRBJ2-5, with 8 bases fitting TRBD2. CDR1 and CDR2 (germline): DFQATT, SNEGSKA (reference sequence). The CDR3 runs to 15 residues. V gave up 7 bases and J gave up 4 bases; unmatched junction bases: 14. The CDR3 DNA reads TGCAGTGTTAGTAGCGGGATGAGGATGGGAGAGACCCAGTACTTC. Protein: CSVSSGMRMGETQYF.

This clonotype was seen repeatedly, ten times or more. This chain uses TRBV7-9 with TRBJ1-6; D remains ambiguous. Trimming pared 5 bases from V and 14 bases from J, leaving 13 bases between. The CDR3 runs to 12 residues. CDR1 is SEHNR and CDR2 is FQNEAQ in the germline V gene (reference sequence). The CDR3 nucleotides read TGTGCCAGCAGCCTGGGGAAAAATTCCCTCCACTTT. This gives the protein CASSLGKNSLHF.

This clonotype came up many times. CDR3 in DNA: TGCGCCAGCAGCTTGGGGCCCGACAGGGTTGAGCAAGAGACCCAGTACTTC. Translation: CASSLGPDRVEQETQYF. The chain employs TRBV5-1 and TRBJ2-5, with TRBD1 matching 7 bases. CDR1 and CDR2 (germline): SGHRS, YFSETQ. J was trimmed by 2 bases and V by 0 bases; bases with no gene match: 10. The CDR3 runs to 17 residues. The variable domain in full, completed from reference TRBV5-1 and TRBJ2-5, reads KAGVTQTPRYLIKTRGQQVTLSCSPISGHRSVSWYQQTPGQGLQFLFEYFSETQRNKGNFPGRFSGRQFSNSRSEMNVSTLELGDSALYLCASSLGPDRVEQETQYFGPGTRLLVL.

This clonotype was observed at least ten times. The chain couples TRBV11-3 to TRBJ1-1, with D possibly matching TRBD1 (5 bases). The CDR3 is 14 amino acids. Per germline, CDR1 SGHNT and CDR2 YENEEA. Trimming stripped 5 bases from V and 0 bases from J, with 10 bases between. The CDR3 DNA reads TGTGCCAGCAGCGTCCGGGGGTTGAACACTGAAGCTTTCTTT. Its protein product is CASSVRGLNTEAFF.

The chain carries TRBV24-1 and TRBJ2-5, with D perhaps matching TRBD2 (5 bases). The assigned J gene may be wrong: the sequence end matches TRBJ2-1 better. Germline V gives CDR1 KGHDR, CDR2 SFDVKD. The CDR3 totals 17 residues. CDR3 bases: TGTGCCACCAGTGATTCCGGGGTGGATTATGGCTACAATGAGCAGTTCTTC. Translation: CATSDSGVDYGYNEQFF.

CDR3 sequence: CATSDSGTSGKETQYF. Here the CDR3 DNA reads TGTGCCACCAGTGATTCCGGGACTAGCGGAAAAGAGACCCAGTACTTC. The J gene is TRBJ2-5, the V gene TRBV24-1; 11 bases line up with TRBD2. CDR1 and CDR2 (germline): KGHDR, SFDVKD. The CDR3 is 16 residues long. The trim removed 2 bases at V and 3 bases at J, leaving 4 bases unmatched.

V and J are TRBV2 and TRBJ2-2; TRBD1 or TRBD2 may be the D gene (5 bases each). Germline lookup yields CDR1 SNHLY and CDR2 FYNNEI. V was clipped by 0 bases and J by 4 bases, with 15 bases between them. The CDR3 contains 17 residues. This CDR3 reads CASSEAGTESGTGELFF. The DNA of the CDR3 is TGTGCCAGCAGTGAAGCAGGGACCGAATCGGGCACCGGGGAGCTGTTTTTT.

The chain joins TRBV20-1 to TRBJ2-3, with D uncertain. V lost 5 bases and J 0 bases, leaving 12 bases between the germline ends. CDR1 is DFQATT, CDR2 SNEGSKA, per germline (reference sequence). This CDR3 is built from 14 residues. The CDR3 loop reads CSAPRSDSTDTQYF. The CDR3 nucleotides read TGCAGTGCTCCTCGGTCGGACAGCACAGATACGCAGTATTTT.

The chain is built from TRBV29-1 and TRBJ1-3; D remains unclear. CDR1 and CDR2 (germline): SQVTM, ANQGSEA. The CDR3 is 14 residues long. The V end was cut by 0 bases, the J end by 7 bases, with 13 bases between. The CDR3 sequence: CSVEDARGANTIYF. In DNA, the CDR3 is TGCAGCGTTGAAGATGCGAGAGGAGCGAACACCATATATTTT.

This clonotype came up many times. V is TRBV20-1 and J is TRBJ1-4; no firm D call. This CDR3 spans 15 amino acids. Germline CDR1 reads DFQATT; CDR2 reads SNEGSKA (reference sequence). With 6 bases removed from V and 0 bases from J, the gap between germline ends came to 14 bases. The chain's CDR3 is CSAPGSLTTNEKLFF. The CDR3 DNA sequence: TGCAGTGCCCCGGGATCTCTTACAACTAATGAAAAACTGTTTTTT.